Below are 3 T cell receptor beta chains sequenced from a single sample in a study of identical twins. TCRdb reprocessed the 5' RACE reads via MiXCR and lists one record per CDR3 protein. Among 500,000 to 550,000 distinct CDR3 sequences listed, 20% to 25% were seen once. Separately, the same data were catalogued under a study of T cells expressing NK-cell markers.

Specimen: CD4+ T cells sorted from blood. These receptors were obtained from a woman aged 18-29 years in good health.

This clonotype was picked up a small number of times. The chain carries TRBV3-1 and TRBJ1-6; no clear D. V shed 3 bases and J shed 7 bases, with 7 bases lying between them. This CDR3 is built from 13 residues. CDR1 and CDR2 (germline): LGHDT, YNNKEL (reference sequence). The DNA of the CDR3 is TGTGCCAGCAGCCACCGGGAAAATTCACCCCTCCACTTT. Translating gives CASSHRENSPLHF.

There are a few counts of this clonotype. The chain joins TRBV20-1 to TRBJ2-1; 12 positions match TRBD2. Germline loops: CDR1 DFQATT, CDR2 SNEGSKA (reference sequence). The CDR3 is 13 amino acids. Germline trimming cut 6 bases from V and 13 bases from J; bases unmatched to any gene: 10. In DNA, the CDR3 is TGCAGTGCGTCCTTTCCTAGCGGGGGGGTACAGTTCTTC. Protein: CSASFPSGGVQFF.

This chain joins TRBV29-1 and TRBJ2-7, with D perhaps TRBD1 or TRBD2 (5 bases each). The V gene lost 8 bases and the J gene lost 3 bases, with 11 bases spanning the gap. Per germline, CDR1 SQVTM and CDR2 ANQGSEA. The CDR3 has 11 amino acids. The CDR3 is CSIRGIYEQYF. The CDR3 bases are TGCAGCATCCGGGGCATCTACGAGCAGTACTTC.